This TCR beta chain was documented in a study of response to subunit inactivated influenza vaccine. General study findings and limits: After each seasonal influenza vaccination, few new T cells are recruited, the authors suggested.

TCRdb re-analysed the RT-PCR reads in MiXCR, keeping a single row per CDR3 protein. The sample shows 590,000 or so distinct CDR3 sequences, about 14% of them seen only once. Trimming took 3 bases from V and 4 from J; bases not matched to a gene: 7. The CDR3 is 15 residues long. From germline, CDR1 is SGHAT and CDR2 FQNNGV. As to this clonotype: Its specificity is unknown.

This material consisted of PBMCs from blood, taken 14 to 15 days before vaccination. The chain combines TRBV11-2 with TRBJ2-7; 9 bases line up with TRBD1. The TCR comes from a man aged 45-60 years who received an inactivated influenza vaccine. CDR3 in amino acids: CASSLWTGVGYEQYF. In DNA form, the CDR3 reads TGTGCCAGCAGCTTGTGGACAGGGGTTGGGTACGAGCAGTACTTC. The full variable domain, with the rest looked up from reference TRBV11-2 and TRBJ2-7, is EAGVAQSPRYKIIEKRQSVAFWCNPISGHATLYWYQQILGQGPKLLIQFQNNGVVDDSQLPKDRFSAERLKGVDSTLKIQPAKLEDSAVYLCASSLWTGVGYEQYFGPGTRLTVT.